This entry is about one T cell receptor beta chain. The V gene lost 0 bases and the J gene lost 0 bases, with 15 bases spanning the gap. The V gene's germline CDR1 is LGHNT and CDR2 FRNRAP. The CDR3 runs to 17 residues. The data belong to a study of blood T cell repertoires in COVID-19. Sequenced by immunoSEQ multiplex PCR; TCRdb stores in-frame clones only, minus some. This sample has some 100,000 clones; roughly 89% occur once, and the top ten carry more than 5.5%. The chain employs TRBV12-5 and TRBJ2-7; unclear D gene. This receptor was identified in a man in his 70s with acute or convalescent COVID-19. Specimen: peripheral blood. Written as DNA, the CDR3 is TGTGCTAGTGGTTTGGTAACCCTTTTAGATACCTCCTACGAGCAGTACTTC. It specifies CASGLVTLLDTSYEQYF.